This TCR beta chain was sequenced in a study of T-cell reconstitution after alpha-beta-depleted transplantation in children. This clonotype was counted ten times or more. For TCRbeta, the library was prepared with unique molecular identifiers. TCRdb recomputed calls from the PCR reads with MiXCR, one row per CDR3 protein. In the table there are about 230,000 distinct CDR3 sequences, about 8.8% of which are singletons. There are 17 residues in the CDR3. V shed 0 bases and J shed 4 bases, with 17 bases lying between them. From germline, CDR1 is SGHRS and CDR2 YFSETQ. This sample comprised PBMCs from the stem cell graft donor, obtained from the stem cell graft. The clonotype was recovered from a human donor who donated a stem cell graft to a child with SCID. The chain links TRBV5-1 to TRBJ2-1; D gene ambiguous. The CDR3 region is CASSLVSPGPSYNEQFF. DNA for the CDR3: TGCGCCAGCAGCTTGGTTTCGCCTGGTCCGTCATACAATGAGCAGTTCTTC.